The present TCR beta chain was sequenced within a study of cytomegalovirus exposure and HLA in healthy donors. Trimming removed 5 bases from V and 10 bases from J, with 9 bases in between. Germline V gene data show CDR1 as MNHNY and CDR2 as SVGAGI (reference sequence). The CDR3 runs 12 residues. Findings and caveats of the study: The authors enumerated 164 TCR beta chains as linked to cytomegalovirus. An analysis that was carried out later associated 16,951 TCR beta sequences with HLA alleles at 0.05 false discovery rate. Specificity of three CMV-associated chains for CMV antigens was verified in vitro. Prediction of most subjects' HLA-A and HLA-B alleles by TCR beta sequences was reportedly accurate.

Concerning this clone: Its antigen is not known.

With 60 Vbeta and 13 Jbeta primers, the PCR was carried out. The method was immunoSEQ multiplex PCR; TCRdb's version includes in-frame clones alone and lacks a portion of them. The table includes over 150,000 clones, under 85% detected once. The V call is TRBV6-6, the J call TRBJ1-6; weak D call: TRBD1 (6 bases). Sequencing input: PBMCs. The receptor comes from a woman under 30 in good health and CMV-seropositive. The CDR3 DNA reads TGTGCCAGCAGTATCAGGGGATCACCCCTCCACTTT. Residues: CASSIRGSPLHF.